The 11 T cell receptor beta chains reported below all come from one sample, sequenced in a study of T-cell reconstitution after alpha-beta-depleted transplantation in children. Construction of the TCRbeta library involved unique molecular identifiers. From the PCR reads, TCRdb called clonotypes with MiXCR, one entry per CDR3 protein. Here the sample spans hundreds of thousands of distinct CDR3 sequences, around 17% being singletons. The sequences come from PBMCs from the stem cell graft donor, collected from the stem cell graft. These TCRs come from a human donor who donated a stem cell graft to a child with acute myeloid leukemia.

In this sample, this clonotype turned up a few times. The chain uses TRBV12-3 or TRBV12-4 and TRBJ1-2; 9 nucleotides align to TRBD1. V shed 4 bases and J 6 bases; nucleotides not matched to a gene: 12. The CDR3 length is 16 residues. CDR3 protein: CASSSAGTGRLNGYTF. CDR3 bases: TGTGCCAGCAGTTCCGCAGGGACAGGGCGGCTTAATGGCTACACCTTC.

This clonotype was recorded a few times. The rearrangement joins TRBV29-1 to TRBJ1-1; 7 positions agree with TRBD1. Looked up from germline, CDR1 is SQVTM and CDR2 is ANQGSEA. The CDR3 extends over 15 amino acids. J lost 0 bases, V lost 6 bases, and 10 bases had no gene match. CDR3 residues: CSVVFRDRLNTEAFF. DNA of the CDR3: TGCAGCGTCGTCTTCCGGGACAGATTGAACACTGAAGCTTTCTTT.

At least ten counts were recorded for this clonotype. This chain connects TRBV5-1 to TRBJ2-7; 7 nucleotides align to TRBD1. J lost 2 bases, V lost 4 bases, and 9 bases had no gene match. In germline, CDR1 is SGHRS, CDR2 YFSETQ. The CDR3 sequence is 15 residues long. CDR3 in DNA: TGCGCCAGCAGCATAACAGGGGACGGGGCCTACGAGCAGTACTTC. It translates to CASSITGDGAYEQYF.

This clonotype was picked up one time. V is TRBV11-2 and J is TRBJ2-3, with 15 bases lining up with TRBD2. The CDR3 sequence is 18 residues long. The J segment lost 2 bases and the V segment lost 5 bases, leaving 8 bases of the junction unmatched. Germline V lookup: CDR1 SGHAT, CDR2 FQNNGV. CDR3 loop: CASSPGLAGGSYTDTQYF. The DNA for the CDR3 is TGTGCCAGCAGCCCTGGACTAGCGGGGGGGTCCTACACAGATACGCAGTATTTT.

CDR3 sequence reads: CASTLGQNTEAFF. For the CDR3, the DNA is TGCGCCAGCACCCTGGGACAGAACACTGAAGCTTTCTTT. The rearrangement joins TRBV10-1 to TRBJ1-1, with a tentative D call TRBD1 (6 bases). CDR1 WNHNN and CDR2 SYGVQD come from the germline V gene (reference sequence). The V end was cut by 7 bases, the J end by 1 base, with 10 bases between. This CDR3 is built from 13 residues.

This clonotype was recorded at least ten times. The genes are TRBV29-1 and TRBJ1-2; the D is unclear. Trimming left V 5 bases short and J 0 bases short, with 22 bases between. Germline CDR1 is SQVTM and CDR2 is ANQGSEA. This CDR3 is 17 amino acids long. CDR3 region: CSVPLKGEVGANYGYTF. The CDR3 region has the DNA TGCAGCGTTCCCCTCAAGGGAGAAGTGGGAGCTAACTATGGCTACACCTTC.

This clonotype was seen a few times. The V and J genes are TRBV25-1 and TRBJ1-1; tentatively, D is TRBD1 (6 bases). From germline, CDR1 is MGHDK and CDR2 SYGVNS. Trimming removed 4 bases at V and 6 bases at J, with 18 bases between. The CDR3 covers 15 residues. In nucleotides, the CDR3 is TGTGCCAGCAGTGCTACAGGGACCCCTAGGCCTGAAGCTTTCTTT. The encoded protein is CASSATGTPRPEAFF. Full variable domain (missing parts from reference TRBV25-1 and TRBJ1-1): EADIYQTPRYLVIGTGKKITLECSQTMGHDKMYWYQQDPGMELHLIHYSYGVNSTEKGDLSSESTVSRIRTEHFPLTLESARPSHTSQYLCASSATGTPRPEAFFGQGTRLTVV.

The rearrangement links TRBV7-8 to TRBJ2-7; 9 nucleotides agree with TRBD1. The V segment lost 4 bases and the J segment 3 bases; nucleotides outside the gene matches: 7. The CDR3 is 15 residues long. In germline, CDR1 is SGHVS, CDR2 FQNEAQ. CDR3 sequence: CASSSLETGGYEQYV. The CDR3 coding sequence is TGTGCCAGCAGCTCCCTAGAGACAGGGGGCTACGAGCAGTACGTC.

In nucleotides, the CDR3 is TGTGCCAGCAGCTTCGGGCAGAAAAACATTCAGTACTTC. Protein: CASSFGQKNIQYF. The chain joins TRBV5-6 to TRBJ2-4, with D uncertain. The V and J ends lost 2 bases and 4 bases respectively, with 7 bases between them. The CDR3 has 13 residues. The germline V gene encodes CDR1 SGHDT and CDR2 YYEEEE. The complete variable domain, with remaining parts taken from reference TRBV5-6 and TRBJ2-4, reads DAGVTQSPTHLIKTRGQQVTLRCSPKSGHDTVSWYQQALGQGPQFIFQYYEEEERQRGNFPDRFSGHQFPNYSSELNVNALLLGDSALYLCASSFGQKNIQYFGAGTRLSVL.

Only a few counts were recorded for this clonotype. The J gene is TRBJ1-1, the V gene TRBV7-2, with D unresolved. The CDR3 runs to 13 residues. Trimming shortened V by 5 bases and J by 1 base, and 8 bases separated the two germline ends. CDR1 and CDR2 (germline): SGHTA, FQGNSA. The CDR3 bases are TGTGCCAGCAGCCCCACGCAGAACACTGAAGCTTTCTTT. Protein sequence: CASSPTQNTEAFF.

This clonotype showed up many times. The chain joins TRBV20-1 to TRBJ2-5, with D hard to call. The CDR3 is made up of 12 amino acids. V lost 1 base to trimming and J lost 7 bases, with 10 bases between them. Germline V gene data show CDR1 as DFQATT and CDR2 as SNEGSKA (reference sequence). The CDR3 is CSARVSDATQYF. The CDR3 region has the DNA TGCAGTGCTAGAGTCTCGGATGCGACCCAGTACTTC.